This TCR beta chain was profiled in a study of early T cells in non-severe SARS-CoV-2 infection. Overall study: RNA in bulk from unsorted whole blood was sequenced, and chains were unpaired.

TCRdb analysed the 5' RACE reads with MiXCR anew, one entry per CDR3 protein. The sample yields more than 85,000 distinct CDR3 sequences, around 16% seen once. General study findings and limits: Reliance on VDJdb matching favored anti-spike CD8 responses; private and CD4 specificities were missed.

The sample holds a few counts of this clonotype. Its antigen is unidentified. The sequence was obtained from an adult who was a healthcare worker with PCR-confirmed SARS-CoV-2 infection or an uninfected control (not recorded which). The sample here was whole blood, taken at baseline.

CDR3 sequence: CASSLQGGGEQFF. In DNA form, the CDR3 reads TGTGCCAGCAGCCTTCAAGGGGGGGGAGAGCAGTTCTTC. This chain uses TRBV14 with TRBJ2-1; D perhaps matches TRBD2 (7 bases). Germline V lookup: CDR1 SGHDN, CDR2 FVKESK. Trimming shortened V by 4 bases and J by 10 bases, and 14 bases separated the two germline ends. The CDR3 sequence is 13 residues long.